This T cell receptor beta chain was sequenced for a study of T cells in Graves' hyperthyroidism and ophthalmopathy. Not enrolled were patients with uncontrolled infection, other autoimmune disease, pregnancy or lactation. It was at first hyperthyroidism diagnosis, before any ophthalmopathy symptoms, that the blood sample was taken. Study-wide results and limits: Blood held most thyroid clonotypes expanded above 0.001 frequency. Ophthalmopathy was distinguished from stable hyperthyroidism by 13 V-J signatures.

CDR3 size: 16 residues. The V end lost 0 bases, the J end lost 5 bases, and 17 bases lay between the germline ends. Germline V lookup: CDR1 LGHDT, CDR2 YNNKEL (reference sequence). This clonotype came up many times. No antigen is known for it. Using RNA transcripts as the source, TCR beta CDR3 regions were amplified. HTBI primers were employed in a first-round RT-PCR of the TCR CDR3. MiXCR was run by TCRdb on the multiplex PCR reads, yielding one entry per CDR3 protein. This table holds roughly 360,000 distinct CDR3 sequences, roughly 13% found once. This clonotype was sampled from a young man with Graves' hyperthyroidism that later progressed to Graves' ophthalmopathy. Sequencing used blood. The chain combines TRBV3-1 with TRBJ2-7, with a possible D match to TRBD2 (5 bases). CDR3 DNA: TGTGCCAGCAGCCAAGATACCGTGGCGAAAGCGGACGAGCAGTACTTC. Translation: CASSQDTVAKADEQYF.